This paragraph covers one TCR beta chain sequence. Its target is unknown. The data derive from a study of regulatory and conventional T cells in RAG deficiency. The CDR3 loop spans 15 amino acids. The V and J ends lost 1 base and 0 bases respectively, with 9 bases between them. From germline, CDR1 is SGHAT and CDR2 FQNNGV. Sequencing used immunoSEQ multiplex PCR; TCRdb keeps in-frame clones, though not all of them. The sample has 30,000 to 40,000 clones, approximately 91% seen once; the top ten hold roughly an eighth. Whole-study results and caveats: Treg unique TCR beta sequences were approximately 100-fold fewer in Omenn syndrome and CID/AS patients than controls.

This same sample was also taken into another study, of regulatory T cells. This second report adds: Primers: 52 TRBV forward and 13 TRBJ reverse. Patient repertoires had restricted TRB V-J pairs and skewed V and J usage, most in Tregs.

This sequence joins TRBV11-2 and TRBJ1-2; a possible D gene is TRBD1 (5 bases). The sequence was obtained from a human donor in good health. Input material: CD8+ T cells sorted from blood. The CDR3 DNA follows: TGTGCCAGCAGCTTAGGTCCAGGGACTAACTATGGCTACACCTTC. Amino acid sequence: CASSLGPGTNYGYTF. Together with reference TRBV11-2 and TRBJ1-2, the CDR3 gives the full variable domain: EAGVAQSPRYKIIEKRQSVAFWCNPISGHATLYWYQQILGQGPKLLIQFQNNGVVDDSQLPKDRFSAERLKGVDSTLKIQPAKLEDSAVYLCASSLGPGTNYGYTFGSGTRLTVV.